This T cell receptor (beta chain) was sequenced during a study of blood T cell repertoires in COVID-19. Data came from immunoSEQ multiplex PCR; TCRdb stores just in-frame clones and leaves some out. The sample has roughly 250,000 clones; roughly 86% are singletons. This clone was observed once. V shed 0 bases and J shed 4 bases, with 11 bases lying between them. Germline V gene sequence: CDR1 SGHDT, CDR2 YYEEEE. This CDR3 comprises 15 residues. Sequenced sample: peripheral blood. The clonotype originates from a man aged 35-49 years who had recovered from COVID-19. The chain has TRBV5-6 and TRBJ2-1; D not resolved. The CDR3: CASSLAIVAYNEQFF. The CDR3 region has the DNA TGTGCCAGCAGCTTGGCGATCGTGGCATACAATGAGCAGTTCTTC.